This T cell receptor beta chain comes out of a study of patients and donors after allogeneic stem cell transplantation. TCRdb re-analysed the RT-PCR reads in MiXCR, keeping a single row per CDR3 protein. This table has over 150,000 distinct CDR3 sequences, about 40% appearing once. This clonotype has a single count. Per germline, CDR1 LNHDA and CDR2 SQIVND (reference sequence). V was clipped by 10 bases and J by 2 bases; unmatched bases: 2. The CDR3 covers 12 residues. The source is a human donor who was either an allogeneic HSCT recipient or a stem cell or donor lymphocyte infusion donor (not recorded which). It is not recorded whose cells these are; they may come from a transplant donor. The chain is built from TRBV19 and TRBJ2-7, with 10 bases identical to TRBD1. The specimen sequenced was blood, either unsorted or a sorted T cell fraction (not recorded which). CDR3 in DNA: TGTGCCACCGGGACAGGGGCCTACGAGCAGTACTTC. Encoded protein: CATGTGAYEQYF.